This TCR beta chain was recovered during a study of blood T cell repertoires in COVID-19. In the study overall: The analysed material was cDNA or gDNA that came from T cells, B-cell-depleted T cells, or PBMCs.

Authors' methods: Researchers report that nucleated cell counts were estimated from reference gene primer amplification. The assay was immunoSEQ multiplex PCR, and TCRdb's table has in-frame clones only and misses some. V, J and clone size derive from that table, while D and trimming were established from the DNA sequence. The sample yields about 130,000 clones, 75% to 85% seen once. V lost 5 bases and J lost 6; bases outside the gene matches: 7. Germline CDR1 is MNHEY and CDR2 is SVGAGI. This CDR3 is built from 14 residues. A Seattle source enrolled patients during active infection and followed them longitudinally.

The V and J genes are TRBV6-5 and TRBJ1-2, with 9 nucleotides matching TRBD1. Material for sequencing was peripheral blood. This receptor was identified in a woman between 65 and 79 years old with COVID-19, enrolled during active disease. The CDR3 DNA reads TGTGCCAGCAGTACCTGGGACAGGGAGAATGGCTACACCTTC. Residues: CASSTWDRENGYTF.